What follows are 10 T cell receptor beta chains derived from one specimen sequenced in a study of shared clonotypes between healthy human individuals. Profiling relied on immunoSEQ multiplex PCR, and the TCRdb table lists in-frame clones only, not all of them. In the table there are some 1.4 million clones, roughly 96% of which are singletons. The sequencing input was naive CD4+ T cells sorted from blood. Specified subset: CD45RA+ positively selected. The source of these receptors is a man younger than 40 in good health.

The chain has TRBV6-5 and TRBJ1-1; the match to TRBD1 covers 7 bases. V was clipped by 6 bases and J by 1 base; unmatched bases: 5. The length of the CDR3 is 14 residues. Germline-derived CDR1 and CDR2 are MNHEY and SVGAGI. CDR3 sequence: CASSSGGRNTEAFF. As DNA, the CDR3 is TGTGCCAGCAGCTCAGGGGGTAGGAACACTGAAGCTTTCTTT.

The V and J genes are TRBV5-5 and TRBJ2-7, with D possibly matching TRBD2 (6 bases). The CDR3 length is 14 residues. Germline V gives CDR1 SGHKS, CDR2 YYEKEE (reference sequence). V lost 1 base to trimming and J lost 3 bases, with 11 bases between them. CDR3 nucleotide sequence: TGTGCCAGCAGCTTGACGGGGGTTGGCTACGAGCAGTACTTC. This gives the protein CASSLTGVGYEQYF.

V usage is TRBV5-1 and J usage is TRBJ2-3; a weak D match, TRBD2 (6 bases). Between the trimmed V and J ends, which lost 1 base and 5 bases, there was a span of 14 bases. The CDR3 is 15 residues long. Germline V gene data show CDR1 as SGHRS and CDR2 as YFSETQ. This CDR3 is CASSLRRVLEDTQYF. The CDR3 DNA reads as TGCGCCAGCAGCTTGCGGAGGGTCTTAGAAGATACGCAGTATTTT.

The V gene is TRBV19, the J gene TRBJ2-5; TRBD1 aligns across 10 bases. The CDR3 length is 15 residues. Unmatched junction bases numbered 8, after V lost 4 bases and J lost 6 bases. CDR1 is LNHDA, CDR2 SQIVND, per germline (reference sequence). CDR3: CASSTGQGIGKTQYF. Here the CDR3 DNA reads TGTGCCAGTAGTACGGGACAGGGGATCGGAAAGACCCAGTACTTC.

The chain employs TRBV10-1 and TRBJ2-1; maybe TRBD1 (5 bases). The CDR3 is made up of 12 amino acids. Trimming removed 3 bases from V and 7 bases from J, with 7 bases in between. The germline CDR1 and CDR2 sequences are WNHNN and SYGVQD (reference sequence). CDR3 sequence reads: CASSEGVNEQFF. The CDR3 DNA follows: TGCGCCAGCAGTGAAGGGGTGAATGAGCAGTTCTTC.

The V call is TRBV28, the J call TRBJ1-5; 8 bases agree with TRBD1. CDR1 MDHEN and CDR2 SYDVKM come from the germline V gene. V was clipped by 7 bases and J by 11 bases; unmatched bases: 19. The CDR3 totals 16 residues. The CDR3 DNA reads as TGTGCCAGCACCTCCTTACGGGACAGGCGCGGGTCAGCCCAGCATTTT. Protein: CASTSLRDRRGSAQHF.

The chain uses TRBV28 and TRBJ2-7; TRBD1 matches 7 bases. CDR3 length: 12 amino acids. J lost 9 bases, V lost 6 bases, and 8 bases had no gene match. CDR1 and CDR2 (germline): MDHEN, SYDVKM. The CDR3 sequence: CASSRTGTRQYF. As DNA, the CDR3 is TGTGCCAGCAGCCGGACAGGTACAAGGCAGTACTTC.

This chain connects TRBV7-8 to TRBJ2-1; tentative D call: TRBD2 (5 bases). The V and J ends lost 1 base and 0 bases respectively, with 13 bases between them. Germline V gene lookup returns CDR1 SGHVS and CDR2 FQNEAQ. This CDR3 has 17 amino acids. In DNA, the CDR3 is TGTGCCAGCAGCTTAGTACAGCGGACGAGCTCCTACAATGAGCAGTTCTTC. It translates to CASSLVQRTSSYNEQFF. The full variable domain, rest sourced from reference TRBV7-8 and TRBJ2-1, is GAGVSQSPRYKVAKRGQDVALRCDPISGHVSLFWYQQALGQGPEFLTYFQNEAQLDKSGLPSDRFFAERPEGSVSTLKIQRTQQEDSAVYLCASSLVQRTSSYNEQFFGPGTRLTVL.

This clone appeared once. The J gene is TRBJ1-2, the V gene TRBV7-2, with D uncertain. Trimming cost V 5 bases and J 2 bases, with 9 bases left between them. CDR3 length: 13 residues. CDR1 and CDR2 from the germline V gene are SGHTA and FQGNSA. The CDR3 spells CASSLRPNYGYTF. CDR3 coding DNA: TGTGCCAGCAGCCTCAGGCCGAACTATGGCTACACCTTC.

The V gene is TRBV11-2, the J gene TRBJ2-1; D may be TRBD1 (6 bases). CDR3 length: 15 amino acids. Looked up from germline, CDR1 is SGHAT and CDR2 is FQNNGV. The V gene lost 1 base and the J gene lost 4 bases, with 11 bases spanning the gap. This CDR3 reads CASSLVWTDYNEQFF. In DNA form, the CDR3 reads TGTGCCAGCAGCTTAGTATGGACAGATTACAATGAGCAGTTCTTC. Full variable domain (rest looked up from reference TRBV11-2 and TRBJ2-1): EAGVAQSPRYKIIEKRQSVAFWCNPISGHATLYWYQQILGQGPKLLIQFQNNGVVDDSQLPKDRFSAERLKGVDSTLKIQPAKLEDSAVYLCASSLVWTDYNEQFFGPGTRLTVL.